These T cell receptor beta chains were read from a single sample in a study of identical twins. TCRdb used MiXCR to reprocess the 5' RACE reads, holding one entry per CDR3 protein. The sample records about 190,000 distinct CDR3 sequences, about a sixth being singletons. These data were also reused for a study on T cells expressing NK-cell markers.

The sample comprised CD8+ T cells sorted from blood. Every receptor here comes from a woman under 30 in good health. Both conserved end residues are part of each CDR3. Each record gives: CDR3 protein, CDR3 DNA, V gene, J gene, D gene, clone size. The D gene is left open where the match is weak. Size is stated for part of the rows, as once, few or many counts, or as a class when the clone is expanded.

CASSLPGSDTQYF	TGCGCCAGCAGCTTGCCAGGATCAGATACGCAGTATTTT	TRBV5-1	TRBJ2-3	-	few
CASSPRDRDNSPLHF	TGCGCCAGCAGCCCCCGGGACAGAGATAATTCACCCCTCCACTTT	TRBV4-3	TRBJ1-6	TRBD1	few
CASSLSETQYF	TGTGCCAGCAGCTTGAGTGAGACCCAGTACTTC	TRBV12-3/TRBV12-4	TRBJ2-5	-	many
CASSWQHAGYGYTF	TGCGCCAGCAGCTGGCAACACGCCGGCTATGGCTACACCTTC	TRBV5-1	TRBJ1-2	-	-
CASVDLPGETQYF	TGCGCCAGCGTGGACCTCCCCGGGGAGACCCAGTACTTC	TRBV5-1	TRBJ2-5	-	few
CSAEPQREYYNEQFF	TGCAGCGCCGAACCCCAGCGGGAGTACTACAATGAGCAGTTCTTC	TRBV29-1	TRBJ2-1	TRBD2	-
CASSPPPGLTDTQYF	TGTGCCAGCTCACCACCCCCGGGGTTGACAGATACGCAGTATTTT	TRBV18	TRBJ2-3	-	few
CASSPRGLALYEQYF	TGTGCCAGCAGCCCACGGGGACTAGCGCTATACGAGCAGTACTTC	TRBV3-1	TRBJ2-7	TRBD2	few
CASSLWAEGNEQFF	TGTGCCAGCTCACTATGGGCTGAAGGCAATGAGCAGTTCTTC	TRBV18	TRBJ2-1	-	few
CASSSRDSFSLTNTEAFF	TGTGCCAGCAGCTCCAGAGACAGCTTTTCTCTTACGAACACTGAAGCTTTCTTT	TRBV7-8	TRBJ1-1	-	-